These 29 T cell receptor beta chains were sequenced from one sample in a study of CD8 T cells in Susac syndrome. With random hexamers, reverse transcription was performed on about 0.5 to 1 ug of RNA. TCRdb fed the immunoSEQ multiplex PCR reads into MiXCR, producing one record per CDR3 protein. The sample shows about 140,000 distinct CDR3 sequences, roughly 94% of them seen only once. The sample was CD4+ T cells from PBMCs. The source is a human donor with Susac syndrome.

The V and J genes are TRBV20-1 and TRBJ1-2; TRBD1 matches at 7 bases. The germline gives CDR1 DFQATT, CDR2 SNEGSKA (reference sequence). J gave up 2 bases and V 5 bases, and 5 bases lay outside the gene matches. CDR3 length equals 13 residues. Here the CDR3 reads CSAGTEENYGYTF. DNA for the CDR3: TGCAGTGCTGGGACAGAGGAGAACTATGGCTACACCTTC.

This sequence joins TRBV28 and TRBJ2-5; 7 nucleotides align to TRBD2. The CDR3 loop spans 16 amino acids. The trim removed 6 bases at V and 5 bases at J, leaving 15 bases unmatched. The V gene's germline CDR1 is MDHEN and CDR2 SYDVKM. The CDR3 DNA follows: TGTGCCAGCAGCCCCCCGGGAGGCAGGCTCCATGAGACCCAGTACTTC. It translates to CASSPPGGRLHETQYF.

The gene calls are TRBV29-1 and TRBJ2-1, with D maybe TRBD2 (7 bases). V was shortened by 1 base and J by 0 bases, with 16 bases between the two germline ends. Germline V lookup: CDR1 SQVTM, CDR2 ANQGSEA. The CDR3 runs to 17 residues. This CDR3 is CSVEGVLRGGSYNEQFF. The CDR3 DNA sequence: TGCAGCGTTGAAGGGGTCCTAAGGGGGGGCTCCTACAATGAGCAGTTCTTC.

The gene calls are TRBV25-1 and TRBJ1-2; the D gene is possibly TRBD1 (5 bases). Germline assignment: CDR1 MGHDK and CDR2 SYGVNS. V was trimmed by 5 bases and J by 8 bases, leaving 15 bases between them. The CDR3 covers 13 residues. CDR3 coding DNA: TGTGCCAGCAGTCTTGGGACTATCGGGGGCTACACCTTC. Protein: CASSLGTIGGYTF.

The CDR3 sequence: CASSSPHPSGGDYGYTF. CDR3 nucleotide sequence: TGTGCCAGCAGTTCCCCTCACCCATCGGGGGGCGACTATGGCTACACCTTC. V gene TRBV6-2 or TRBV6-3 combines with J gene TRBJ1-2; tentative D call: TRBD1 (6 bases). V was cut by 4 bases and J by 3 bases, with 21 bases left in between. CDR3 length equals 17 residues. CDR1 is MNHEY and CDR2 is SVGEGT in the germline V gene.

There are a few counts of this clonotype. The chain recombines TRBV2 with TRBJ1-1; tentative D call: TRBD1 (6 bases). CDR1 is SNHLY and CDR2 is FYNNEI in the germline V gene. V shed 4 bases and J shed 2 bases, with 8 bases lying between them. The CDR3 runs to 13 residues. In DNA, the CDR3 is TGTGCCAGCAGTGCGGGGGCTAACACTGAAGCTTTCTTT. Residues: CASSAGANTEAFF.

This sequence joins TRBV7-2 and TRBJ2-6; 9 bases fit TRBD1. The CDR3 has 15 amino acids. V was clipped by 6 bases and J by 4 bases; unmatched bases: 4. CDR1 SGHTA and CDR2 FQGNSA come from the germline V gene. CDR3 in DNA: TGTGCCAGCAGTCACAGGGGGCCGGGGGCCAACGTCCTGACTTTC. Translation: CASSHRGPGANVLTF. The variable domain in full, completed from reference TRBV7-2 and TRBJ2-6, reads GAGVSQSPSNKVTEKGKDVELRCDPISGHTALYWYRQSLGQGLEFLIYFQGNSAPDKSGLPSDRFSAERTGGSVSTLTIQRTQQEDSAVYLCASSHRGPGANVLTFGAGSRLTVL.

The genes are TRBV23-1 and TRBJ2-5; the match to TRBD1 covers 8 bases. TRBV23-1 is classed as an ORF, of uncertain function. The CDR3 contains 13 residues. With 7 bases clipped from V and 5 bases from J, the junction kept 6 bases outside the gene matches. CDR3 bases: TGCGCCAGCATCCAGGGGGCCGGGGAGACCCAGTACTTC. It is translated as CASIQGAGETQYF.

The chain is built from TRBV18 and TRBJ2-1; 8 bases align to TRBD2. The V and J ends lost 3 bases and 9 bases, in that order; junction bases with no gene match: 4. The CDR3 totals 13 residues. Germline V CDR1 and CDR2: KGHSH, LQKENI. CDR3 in amino acids: CASSPVTSGEQFF. The CDR3, as DNA: TGTGCCAGCTCACCTGTCACTAGCGGTGAGCAGTTCTTC.

The chain has TRBV30 and TRBJ1-4; D is uncertain. Germline CDR1 and CDR2: GTSNPN and SVGIG (reference sequence). The CDR3 sequence is 11 residues long. Between the trimmed V and J ends, which lost 3 bases and 8 bases, there was a span of 7 bases. The CDR3 DNA follows: TGTGCCTGGAGGCTCGTGGAAAAACTGTTTTTT. Amino acids: CAWRLVEKLFF.

The rearrangement joins TRBV30 to TRBJ2-5, with 8 nucleotides matching TRBD2. Per the germline V gene, CDR1 is GTSNPN and CDR2 is SVGIG (reference sequence). V was clipped by 8 bases and J by 9 bases; unmatched bases: 20. The CDR3 length is 15 residues. This chain's CDR3 is CAREAAGGPAVAQYF. The CDR3 DNA sequence: TGTGCCCGCGAGGCGGCGGGGGGCCCTGCCGTGGCCCAGTACTTC.

This chain joins TRBV6-2 or TRBV6-3 and TRBJ2-1; 7 nucleotides line up with TRBD2. The CDR3 runs to 13 residues. Germline loops: CDR1 MNHEY, CDR2 SVGEGT. The J segment lost 6 bases and the V segment lost 5 bases, leaving 4 bases of the junction unmatched. CDR3 sequence: CASSRLAANEQFF. The CDR3, as DNA: TGTGCCAGCAGTCGGCTAGCGGCCAATGAGCAGTTCTTC.

CDR3 bases: TGTGCCAGCAGCCAACAGGGTGCACAAGGCTACACCTTC. Protein sequence: CASSQQGAQGYTF. V and J are TRBV3-1 and TRBJ1-2; tentatively, D is TRBD1 (5 bases). This CDR3 is built from 13 residues. In germline, CDR1 is LGHDT, CDR2 YNNKEL (reference sequence). V lost 2 bases and J 8 bases, leaving 12 bases between the germline ends.

This CDR3 reads CSASDEADTQYF. CDR3 coding DNA: TGCAGTGCTAGTGATGAGGCAGATACGCAGTATTTT. The J gene is TRBJ2-3, the V gene TRBV20-1, with D unclear. Deletions cut 3 bases from V and 4 bases from J, with 8 bases between. CDR1 and CDR2 from the germline V gene are DFQATT and SNEGSKA (reference sequence). CDR3 length: 12 amino acids.

V gene TRBV12-3 or TRBV12-4 combines with J gene TRBJ1-1; no firm D call. The V end lost 8 bases, the J end lost 0 bases, and 13 bases lay between the germline ends. The CDR3 loop spans 14 amino acids. The CDR3 DNA follows: TGTGCCAGCCCAGCCCTATTAATGAACACTGAAGCTTTCTTT. Its protein is CASPALLMNTEAFF.

This clonotype was counted a single time. The genes are TRBV30 and TRBJ1-3, with D unclear. Germline values: CDR1 GTSNPN, CDR2 SVGIG (reference sequence). Trimming shortened V by 0 bases and J by 7 bases, and 13 bases separated the two germline ends. The CDR3 is 14 residues long. The CDR3 loop is CAWSVLNRGNTIYF. In DNA form, the CDR3 reads TGTGCCTGGAGTGTCCTCAATCGGGGTAACACCATATATTTT.

The rearrangement uses TRBV9 and TRBJ2-7; 7 nucleotides match TRBD1. Germline CDR1 SGDLS, CDR2 YYNGEE. J was trimmed by 3 bases and V by 1 base; bases with no gene match: 7. The CDR3 has 15 residues. CDR3 nucleotide sequence: TGTGCCAGCAGCGTAAGACAGGGATCGATCTACGAGCAGTACTTC. This codes for CASSVRQGSIYEQYF.

The V and J genes are TRBV7-6 and TRBJ2-5; tentatively, D is TRBD2 (5 bases). The V and J ends lost 5 bases and 1 base respectively, with 8 bases between them. Germline V gene data show CDR1 as SGHVS and CDR2 as FNYEAQ. CDR3 length: 13 residues. The CDR3 nucleotides are TGTGCCAGCAGCCCGCGGGTCCAAGAGACCCAGTACTTC. Translated, it gives CASSPRVQETQYF.

The chain uses TRBV9 and TRBJ2-5; D call uncertain. Germline V gives CDR1 SGDLS, CDR2 YYNGEE. The CDR3 contains 14 residues. V was cut by 0 bases and J by 3 bases, with 9 bases left in between. As DNA, the CDR3 is TGTGCCAGCAGCGTAGCCCTGGGTGAAGAGACCCAGTACTTC. Protein: CASSVALGEETQYF.

The chain has TRBV4-1 and TRBJ2-1, with unresolved D. Germline V lookup: CDR1 MGHRA, CDR2 YSYEKL. The V gene lost 4 bases and the J gene lost 7 bases, with 8 bases spanning the gap. This CDR3 region has 12 residues. The CDR3 is CASSRALNEQFF. The CDR3 DNA sequence: TGCGCCAGCAGCCGCGCCCTAAATGAGCAGTTCTTC.

The chain combines TRBV19 with TRBJ2-1; TRBD2 agrees at 8 bases. Trimming took 2 bases from V and 9 from J; bases not matched to a gene: 6. The CDR3 has 14 residues. CDR1 is LNHDA and CDR2 is SQIVND in the germline V gene (reference sequence). CDR3 DNA: TGTGCCAGTAGTATAATTAGCGGGACAACTGAGCAGTTCTTC. Translation gives CASSIISGTTEQFF.

The CDR3 here is CSAGGYMNTEAFF. CDR3 nucleotide sequence: TGCAGCGCCGGAGGGTATATGAACACTGAAGCTTTCTTT. The chain carries TRBV29-1 and TRBJ1-1; D ambiguous. Per the germline V gene, CDR1 is SQVTM and CDR2 is ANQGSEA. The CDR3 covers 13 residues. Trimming left V 7 bases short and J 0 bases short, with 12 bases between.

This chain uses TRBV29-1 with TRBJ2-1; D is perhaps TRBD1 or TRBD2 (5 bases each). This CDR3 region has 13 residues. The germline gives CDR1 SQVTM, CDR2 ANQGSEA. The V end was cut by 4 bases, the J end by 5 bases, with 12 bases between. The DNA for the CDR3 is TGCAGCGTTGTTTGGGACCCAAACAATGAGCAGTTCTTC. Translating gives CSVVWDPNNEQFF.

The rearrangement links TRBV5-6 to TRBJ1-2; TRBD1 aligns across 8 bases. Trimming at V came to 4 bases and at J to 1 base, leaving 3 bases not matched to a gene. The CDR3 has 14 amino acids. Germline V CDR1 and CDR2: SGHDT, YYEEEE. CDR3 nucleotide sequence: TGTGCCAGCAGCCCAGGGGGCGTTAACTATGGCTACACCTTC. Residues: CASSPGGVNYGYTF.

This clonotype was counted once. The chain couples TRBV29-1 to TRBJ1-2; 7 nucleotides agree with TRBD1. The CDR3 length is 15 residues. V lost 0 bases and J lost 4; bases outside the gene matches: 8. Germline values: CDR1 SQVTM, CDR2 ANQGSEA. CDR3: CSVEDSETGVYGYTF. The CDR3 DNA follows: TGCAGCGTTGAAGACTCGGAAACAGGGGTCTATGGCTACACCTTC.

V usage is TRBV3-1 and J usage is TRBJ2-5, with D uncertain. The germline V gene has CDR1 LGHDT and CDR2 YNNKEL (reference sequence). The CDR3 runs to 14 residues. The V and J ends lost 5 bases and 4 bases respectively, with 14 bases between them. CDR3 sequence: CASSWLTGGETQYF. The CDR3 nucleotides are TGTGCCAGCAGCTGGCTCACGGGCGGAGAGACCCAGTACTTC.

V and J are TRBV12-3 or TRBV12-4 and TRBJ2-7, with 8 bases identical to TRBD1. The CDR3 covers 14 residues. V trimming: 6 bases; J trimming: 0 bases; junction bases outside the gene matches: 4. In nucleotides, the CDR3 is TGTGCCAGCAGCCCAACAGGGGGCTCCTACGAGCAGTACTTC. Translating it yields CASSPTGGSYEQYF.

This clonotype has just one count. This chain uses TRBV4-2 with TRBJ1-2; D unresolved. This CDR3 contains 13 residues. The germline gives CDR1 LGHNA, CDR2 YNFKEQ. V shed 4 bases and J shed 8 bases, with 14 bases lying between them. CDR3 bases: TGTGCCAGCAGCCCACGGAGTAAAGGGGGCTACACCTTC. Protein sequence: CASSPRSKGGYTF.

The chain uses TRBV19 and TRBJ1-5; D perhaps matches TRBD1 (6 bases). Looked up from germline, CDR1 is LNHDA and CDR2 is SQIVND (reference sequence). Trimming removed 5 bases from V and 6 bases from J, with 23 bases in between. This CDR3 spans 17 amino acids. CDR3 in amino acids: CASSATGLRSRVQPQHF. CDR3 in DNA: TGTGCCAGTAGTGCCACAGGGTTGCGGAGTAGGGTTCAGCCCCAGCATTTT.